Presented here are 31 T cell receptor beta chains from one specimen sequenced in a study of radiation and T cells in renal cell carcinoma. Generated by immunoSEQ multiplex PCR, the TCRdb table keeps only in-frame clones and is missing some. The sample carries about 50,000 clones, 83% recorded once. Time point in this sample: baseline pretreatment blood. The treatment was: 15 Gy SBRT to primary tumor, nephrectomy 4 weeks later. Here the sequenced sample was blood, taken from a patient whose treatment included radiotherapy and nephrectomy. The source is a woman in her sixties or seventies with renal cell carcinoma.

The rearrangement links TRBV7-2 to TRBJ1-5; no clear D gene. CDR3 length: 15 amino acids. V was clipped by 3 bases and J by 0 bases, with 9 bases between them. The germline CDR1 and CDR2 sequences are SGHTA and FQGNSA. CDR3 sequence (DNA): TGTGCCAGCAGCTTTGACATCTATAGCAATCAGCCCCAGCATTTT. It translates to CASSFDIYSNQPQHF.

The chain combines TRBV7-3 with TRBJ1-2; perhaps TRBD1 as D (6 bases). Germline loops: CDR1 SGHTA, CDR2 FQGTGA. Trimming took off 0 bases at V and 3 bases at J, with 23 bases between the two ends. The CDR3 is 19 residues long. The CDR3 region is CASSLTLGAYKFPDYGYTF. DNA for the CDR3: TGTGCCAGCAGCTTAACGCTGGGGGCGTACAAGTTCCCTGACTATGGCTACACCTTC.

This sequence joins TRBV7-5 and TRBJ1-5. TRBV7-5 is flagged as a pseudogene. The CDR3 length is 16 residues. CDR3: CASSFSLTGSNQPQHF. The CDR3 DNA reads TGTGCCAGCAGTTTCTCTCTCACGGGTAGCAATCAGCCCCAGCATTTT.

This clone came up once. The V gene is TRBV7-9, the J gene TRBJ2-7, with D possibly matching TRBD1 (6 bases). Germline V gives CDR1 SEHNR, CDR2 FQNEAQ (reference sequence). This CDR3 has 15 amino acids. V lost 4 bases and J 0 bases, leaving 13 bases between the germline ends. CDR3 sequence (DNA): TGTGCCAGCAGCTCCGACAGGATGTTCTCCTACGAGCAGTACTTC. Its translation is CASSSDRMFSYEQYF.

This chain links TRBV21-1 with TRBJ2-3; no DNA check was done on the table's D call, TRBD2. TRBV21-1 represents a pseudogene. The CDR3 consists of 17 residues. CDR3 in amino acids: CASSKLASGRFTDTQYF. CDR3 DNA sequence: TGTGCCAGCAGCAAATTGGCTAGCGGGAGGTTCACAGATACGCAGTATTTT.

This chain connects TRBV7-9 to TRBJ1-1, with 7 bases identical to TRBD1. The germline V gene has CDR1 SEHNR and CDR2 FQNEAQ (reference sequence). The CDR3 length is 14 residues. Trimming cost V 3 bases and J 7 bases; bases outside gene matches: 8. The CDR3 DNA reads TGTGCCAGCAGCTTGGGGCAGGGGGTGTTTGAAGCTTTCTTT. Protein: CASSLGQGVFEAFF.

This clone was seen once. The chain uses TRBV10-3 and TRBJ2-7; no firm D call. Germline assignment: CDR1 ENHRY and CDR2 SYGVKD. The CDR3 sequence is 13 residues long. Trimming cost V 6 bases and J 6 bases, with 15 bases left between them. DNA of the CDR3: TGTGCCATCAGCACCTCGGGTACCCTCGAGCAGTACTTC. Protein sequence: CAISTSGTLEQYF.

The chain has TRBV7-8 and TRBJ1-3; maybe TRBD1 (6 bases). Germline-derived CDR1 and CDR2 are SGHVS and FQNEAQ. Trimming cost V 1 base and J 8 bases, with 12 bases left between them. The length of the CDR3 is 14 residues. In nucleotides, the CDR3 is TGTGCCAGCAGCTTAGAGGGGGGTTGGGACACCATATATTTT. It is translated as CASSLEGGWDTIYF.

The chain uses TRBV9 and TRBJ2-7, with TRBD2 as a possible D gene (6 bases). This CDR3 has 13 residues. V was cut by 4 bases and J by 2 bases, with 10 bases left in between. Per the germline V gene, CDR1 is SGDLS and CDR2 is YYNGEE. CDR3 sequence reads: CASSHGGAYEQYF. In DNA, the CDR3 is TGTGCCAGCAGCCACGGGGGAGCCTACGAGCAGTACTTC.

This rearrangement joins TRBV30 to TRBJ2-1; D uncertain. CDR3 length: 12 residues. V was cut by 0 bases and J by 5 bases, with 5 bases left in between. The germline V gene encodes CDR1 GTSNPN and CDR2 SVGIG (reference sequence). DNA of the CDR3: TGTGCCTGGAGTGTAGGCCACAATGAGCAGTTCTTC. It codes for CAWSVGHNEQFF.

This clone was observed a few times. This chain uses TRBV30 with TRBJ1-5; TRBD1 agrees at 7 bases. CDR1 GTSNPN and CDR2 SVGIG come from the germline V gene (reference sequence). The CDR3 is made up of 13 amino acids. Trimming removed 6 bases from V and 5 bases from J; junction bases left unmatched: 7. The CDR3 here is CACQGEGDQPQHF. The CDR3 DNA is TGTGCCTGCCAGGGGGAGGGAGATCAGCCCCAGCATTTT.

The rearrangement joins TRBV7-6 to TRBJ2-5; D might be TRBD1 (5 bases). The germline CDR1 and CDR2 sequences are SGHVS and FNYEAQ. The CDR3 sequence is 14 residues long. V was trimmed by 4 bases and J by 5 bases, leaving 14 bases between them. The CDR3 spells CASSSAGQWETQYF. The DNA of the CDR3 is TGTGCCAGCAGCTCGGCAGGGCAATGGGAGACCCAGTACTTC.

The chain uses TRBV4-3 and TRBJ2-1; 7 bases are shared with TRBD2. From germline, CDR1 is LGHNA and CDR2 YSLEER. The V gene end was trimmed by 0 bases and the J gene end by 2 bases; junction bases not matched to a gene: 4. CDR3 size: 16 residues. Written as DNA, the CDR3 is TGCGCCAGCAGCCAAGATCGAAGCGGGGCCTACAATGAGCAGTTCTTC. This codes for CASSQDRSGAYNEQFF.

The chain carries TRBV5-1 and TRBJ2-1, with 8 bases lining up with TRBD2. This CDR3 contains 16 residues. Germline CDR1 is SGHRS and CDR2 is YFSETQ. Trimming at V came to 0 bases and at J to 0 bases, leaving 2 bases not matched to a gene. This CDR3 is CASSLGGRSSYNEQFF. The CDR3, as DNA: TGCGCCAGCAGCTTGGGCGGGAGGAGCTCCTACAATGAGCAGTTCTTC.

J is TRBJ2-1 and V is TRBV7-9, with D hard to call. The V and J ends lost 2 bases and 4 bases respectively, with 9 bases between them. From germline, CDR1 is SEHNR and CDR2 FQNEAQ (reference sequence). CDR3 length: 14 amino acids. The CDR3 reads CASSLPETYNEQFF. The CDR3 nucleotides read TGTGCCAGCAGCTTACCGGAGACTTACAATGAGCAGTTCTTC.

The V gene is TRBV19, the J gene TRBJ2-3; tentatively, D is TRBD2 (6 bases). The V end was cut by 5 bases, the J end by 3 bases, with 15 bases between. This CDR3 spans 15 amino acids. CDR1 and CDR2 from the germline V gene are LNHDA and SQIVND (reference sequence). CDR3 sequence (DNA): TGTGCCAGTAGTTCCTTGGGGGGTGTGACAGATACGCAGTATTTT. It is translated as CASSSLGGVTDTQYF.

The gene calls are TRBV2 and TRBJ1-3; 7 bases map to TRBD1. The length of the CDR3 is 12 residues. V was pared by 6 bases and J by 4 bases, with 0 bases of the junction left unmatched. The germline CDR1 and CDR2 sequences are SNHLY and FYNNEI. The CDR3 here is CASRDRGNTIYF. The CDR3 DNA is TGTGCCAGCAGGGACAGGGGAAACACCATATATTTT. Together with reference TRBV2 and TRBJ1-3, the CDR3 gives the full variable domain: EPEVTQTPSHQVTQMGQEVILRCVPISNHLYFYWYRQILGQKVEFLVSFYNNEISEKSEIFDDQFSVERPDGSNFTLKIRSTKLEDSAMYFCASRDRGNTIYFGEGSWLTVV.

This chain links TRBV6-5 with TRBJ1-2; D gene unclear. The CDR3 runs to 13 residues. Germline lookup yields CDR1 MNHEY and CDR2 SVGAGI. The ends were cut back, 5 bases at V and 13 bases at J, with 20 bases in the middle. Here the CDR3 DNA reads TGTGCCAGCAGTAGATGGGAGGGCACGAGGAGCACCTTC. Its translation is CASSRWEGTRSTF.

The CDR3 sequence is CASSVRRGLAAPDTQYF. The CDR3, as DNA: TGTGCCAGCAGCGTAAGAAGAGGACTAGCGGCCCCAGATACGCAGTATTTT. The chain employs TRBV9 and TRBJ2-3; 10 bases match TRBD2. J gave up 4 bases and V 1 base, and 9 bases lay outside the gene matches. This CDR3 is built from 17 residues. Per the germline V gene, CDR1 is SGDLS and CDR2 is YYNGEE. The full variable domain, rest sourced from reference TRBV9 and TRBJ2-3, is DSGVTQTPKHLITATGQRVTLRCSPRSGDLSVYWYQQSLDQGLQFLIQYYNGEERAKGNILERFSAQQFPDLHSELNLSSLELGDSALYFCASSVRRGLAAPDTQYFGPGTRLTVL.

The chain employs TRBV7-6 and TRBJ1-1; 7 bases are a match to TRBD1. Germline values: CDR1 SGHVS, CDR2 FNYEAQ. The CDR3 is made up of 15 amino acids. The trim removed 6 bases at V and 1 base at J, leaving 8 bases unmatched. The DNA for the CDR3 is TGTGCCAGCAGACATCCGGGACAGAGGAACACTGAAGCTTTCTTT. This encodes CASRHPGQRNTEAFF.

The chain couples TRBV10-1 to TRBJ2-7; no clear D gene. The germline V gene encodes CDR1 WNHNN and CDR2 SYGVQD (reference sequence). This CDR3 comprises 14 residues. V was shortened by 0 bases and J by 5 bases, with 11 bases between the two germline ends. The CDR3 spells CASSESDSANEQYF. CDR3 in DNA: TGCGCCAGCAGTGAGTCTGACTCCGCCAACGAGCAGTACTTC.

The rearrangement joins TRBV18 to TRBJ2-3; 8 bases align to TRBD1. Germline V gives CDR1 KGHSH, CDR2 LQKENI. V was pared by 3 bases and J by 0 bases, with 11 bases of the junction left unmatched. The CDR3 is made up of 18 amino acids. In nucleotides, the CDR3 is TGTGCCAGCTCACCGGGAGGACAGGGACAGATTAGCACAGATACGCAGTATTTT. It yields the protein CASSPGGQGQISTDTQYF.

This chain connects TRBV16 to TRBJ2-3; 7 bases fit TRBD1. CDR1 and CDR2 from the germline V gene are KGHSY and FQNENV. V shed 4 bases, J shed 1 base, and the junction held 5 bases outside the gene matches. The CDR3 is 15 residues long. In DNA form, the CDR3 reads TGTGCCAGCAGCCCGAGGGACAGAGGCACAGATACGCAGTATTTT. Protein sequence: CASSPRDRGTDTQYF.

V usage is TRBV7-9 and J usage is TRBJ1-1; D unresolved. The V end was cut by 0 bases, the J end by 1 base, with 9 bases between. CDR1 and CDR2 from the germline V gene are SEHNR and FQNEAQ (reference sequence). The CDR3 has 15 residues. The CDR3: CASSLAPPPNTEAFF. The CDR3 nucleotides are TGTGCCAGCAGCTTAGCTCCGCCACCGAACACTGAAGCTTTCTTT.

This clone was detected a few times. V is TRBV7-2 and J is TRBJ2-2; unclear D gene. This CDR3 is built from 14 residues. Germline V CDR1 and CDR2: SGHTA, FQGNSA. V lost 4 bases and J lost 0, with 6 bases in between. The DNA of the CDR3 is TGTGCCAGCAGCTCTCCACCGAACACCGGGGAGCTGTTTTTT. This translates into CASSSPPNTGELFF. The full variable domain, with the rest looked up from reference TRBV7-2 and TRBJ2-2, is GAGVSQSPSNKVTEKGKDVELRCDPISGHTALYWYRQSLGQGLEFLIYFQGNSAPDKSGLPSDRFSAERTGGSVSTLTIQRTQQEDSAVYLCASSSPPNTGELFFGEGSRLTVL.

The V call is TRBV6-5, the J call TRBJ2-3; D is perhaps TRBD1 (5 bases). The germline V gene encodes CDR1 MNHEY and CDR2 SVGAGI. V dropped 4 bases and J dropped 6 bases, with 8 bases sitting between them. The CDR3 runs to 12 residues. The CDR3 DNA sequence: TGTGCCAGCAGTTCATCAGGGGATACGCAGTATTTT. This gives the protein CASSSSGDTQYF.

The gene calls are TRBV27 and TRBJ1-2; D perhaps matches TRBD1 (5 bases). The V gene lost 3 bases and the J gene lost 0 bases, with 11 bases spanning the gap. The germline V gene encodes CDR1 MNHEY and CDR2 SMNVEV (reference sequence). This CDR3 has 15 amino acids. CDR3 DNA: TGTGCCAGCAGTTTTGGGGGGGTAGCTAACTATGGCTACACCTTC. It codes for CASSFGGVANYGYTF.

DNA for the CDR3: TGTGCCAGCAGTTTAAGCGGGGACCTAGGCGAGCAGTACTTC. It specifies CASSLSGDLGEQYF. The chain joins TRBV27 to TRBJ2-7, with 7 bases fitting TRBD2. J was trimmed by 6 bases and V by 2 bases; bases with no gene match: 7. The length of the CDR3 is 14 residues. Germline-derived CDR1 and CDR2 are MNHEY and SMNVEV (reference sequence).

The CDR3 loop is CASEPTSGRENEQFF. The DNA for the CDR3 is TGTGCCAGTGAGCCGACTAGCGGGAGGGAGAATGAGCAGTTCTTC. V usage is TRBV10-3 and J usage is TRBJ2-1; 14 bases agree with TRBD2. This CDR3 is built from 15 residues. Germline V lookup: CDR1 ENHRY, CDR2 SYGVKD. J lost 7 bases, V lost 10 bases, and 9 bases had no gene match.

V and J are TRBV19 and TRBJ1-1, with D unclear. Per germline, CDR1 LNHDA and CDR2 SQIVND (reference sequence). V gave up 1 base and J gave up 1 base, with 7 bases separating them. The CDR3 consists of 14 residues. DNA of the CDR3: TGTGCCAGTAGTATAGGTCGGAAGAACACTGAAGCTTTCTTT. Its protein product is CASSIGRKNTEAFF.

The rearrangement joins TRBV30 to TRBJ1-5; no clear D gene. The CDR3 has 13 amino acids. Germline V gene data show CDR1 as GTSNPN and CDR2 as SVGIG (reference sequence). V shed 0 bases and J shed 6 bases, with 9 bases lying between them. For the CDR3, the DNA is TGTGCCTGGAGTGTACAACAGTCTCAGCCCCAGCATTTT. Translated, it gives CAWSVQQSQPQHF.